This TCR beta chain was sequenced during a study of CD8 T cells in ankylosing spondylitis. Study-wide points: Matched ankylosing spondylitis synovial fluid reportedly showed significant enrichment of disease-linked clones. Characteristic of ankylosing spondylitis blood, it appeared, was a TCR beta motif comprising about eight highly homologous variants. Prior work had noted some motif variants in reactive arthritis blood and synovial fluid.

The CDR3 contains 13 residues. CDR1 is DFQATT and CDR2 is SNEGSKA in the germline V gene (reference sequence). The V gene lost 3 bases and the J gene lost 1 base, with 10 bases spanning the gap. This clonotype turned up a few times. Its antigen is undetermined. The TCR beta libraries were generated through quantitative 5'-RACE incorporating molecular barcodes. TCRdb called the 5' RACE reads again in MiXCR, with one record for every CDR3 protein. Altogether about 130,000 distinct CDR3 sequences are present, roughly an eighth being singletons, with the ten largest covering just under 3%. The sample comprised blood, either unsorted or a sorted T cell fraction (not recorded which). V usage is TRBV20-1 and J usage is TRBJ2-7, with D perhaps assigned TRBD1 or TRBD2 (5 bases each). The clonotype was recovered from a female donor with ankylosing spondylitis or in good health (not recorded which). CDR3 residues: CSASTGTSYEQYF. In DNA form, the CDR3 reads TGCAGTGCTAGTACCGGGACGTCCTACGAGCAGTACTTC.